What follows describes a single TCR beta chain. Its antigen is as yet unknown. The sample belongs to a study of T cell responses to AZD1222 COVID-19 vaccine. Study observations and caveats: With dominance at 160-218 and 743-854, vaccine-associated CD4 TCRs spanned spike.

V lost 3 bases and J 7 bases, leaving 9 bases between the germline ends. Germline CDR1 reads LGHDT; CDR2 reads YNNKEL (reference sequence). The CDR3 runs to 12 residues. This table comes from immunoSEQ multiplex PCR, and its TCRdb copy is limited to in-frame clones, with some not included. The top ten hold approximately 1% of the sample, which has approximately 190,000 clones, 90% to 95% seen once. J is TRBJ1-2 and V is TRBV3-1 (or the pseudogene TRBV3-2); D remains ambiguous. This sequence was found in an adult who received the AZD1222 COVID-19 vaccine. The starting material was peripheral blood, obtained 28 days after the second AZD1222 dose. The CDR3 here is CASSHRVGGYTF. CDR3 in DNA: TGTGCCAGCAGCCACAGAGTGGGTGGCTACACCTTC.